These T cell receptor beta chains were read from a single sample in a study of regulatory T cells in long-lasting Graves disease. TCRdb used MiXCR to reprocess the multiplex PCR reads, holding one entry per CDR3 protein. The sample consists of around 460,000 distinct CDR3 sequences, around a fifth of them appearing once. The material was peripheral blood mononuclear cells (PBMCs), obtained when the disease was refractory, from a patient treated with antithyroid drugs. The receptor set was obtained from a female donor with Graves disease. Each CDR3 is given with its conserved first and last residue. The D gene is left open where the match is weak. Not every row has a clone size; where given, it reads once, few, many or a size class.

>many|TRBV20-1|TRBJ2-5|TRBD1
TGCAGTGCTCCCGGGACAGGGGAGGAGACCCAGTACTTC
CSAPGTGEETQYF
>.|TRBV9|TRBJ2-7|.
TGTGCCAGCAGCGTAGCTTTAGGGGGAGGCGTGGACGAGCAGTACTTC
CASSVALGGGVDEQYF
>many|TRBV7-6|TRBJ2-4|TRBD2
TGTGCCAGCAGCCCGGGACTAGCGGGAGGGGAGGACAAAAACATTCAGTACTTC
CASSPGLAGGEDKNIQYF
>few|TRBV29-1|TRBJ2-7|TRBD1
TGCAGCGTTGAAGAGGGGACAGCCCCCTACGAGCAGTACTTC
CSVEEGTAPYEQYF
>few|TRBV7-2|TRBJ2-2|.
TGTGCCAGCAGCTTAGGGTACTTGAAGGAGGCCGGGGAGCTGTTTTTT
CASSLGYLKEAGELFF
>many|TRBV6-1|TRBJ2-2|.
TGTGCCAGCCAGTCGGACAACACCGGGGAGCTGTTTTTT
CASQSDNTGELFF
>many|TRBV28|TRBJ1-2|.
TGTGCCAGCAGTTCCACAATTGGGTATGGCTACACCTTC
CASSSTIGYGYTF
>many|TRBV20-1|TRBJ1-1|.
TGCAGTGCAACTCCCCCGACAGGACCCAACACTGAAGCTTTCTTT
CSATPPTGPNTEAFF
>.|TRBV20-1|TRBJ2-2|.
TGCAGTGCTAGATCGGACTTGAACACCGGGGAGCTGTTTTTT
CSARSDLNTGELFF
>.|TRBV12-3/TRBV12-4|TRBJ1-1|.
TGTGCCAGCAGTTTGTGGAGGGTAGACACTGAAGCTTTCTTT
CASSLWRVDTEAFF
>.|TRBV25-1|TRBJ1-2|.
TGTGCCAGCAGTGAACCCGGGTTGGCATCCTCAATTGGATATGGCTACACCTTC
CASSEPGLASSIGYGYTF
>few|TRBV10-3|TRBJ2-5|TRBD2
TGTGCCATCAGCGAGGAGCTAGCGGGATCGGCCCAAGAGACCCAGTACTTC
CAISEELAGSAQETQYF
>.|TRBV19|TRBJ2-2|TRBD1
TGTGCCAGTAGGGGACAGGCGGATACCGGGGAGCTGTTTTTT
CASRGQADTGELFF
>many|TRBV6-5|TRBJ1-5|.
TGTGCCAGCAGTTACACTACCGGGACGGGGTACCAGCCCCAGCATTTT
CASSYTTGTGYQPQHF
>.|TRBV11-2|TRBJ2-7|TRBD1
TGTGCCACCCGGGACAGGGGCTACGAGCAGTACTTC
CATRDRGYEQYF
>few|TRBV5-1|TRBJ1-1|.
TGCGCCAGCAGCTTGGTCCTCGGAGGGTCCGGCACTGAAGCTTTCTTT
CASSLVLGGSGTEAFF
>.|TRBV19|TRBJ1-5|.
TGTGCCAGTAGTATCGGCCGCTGGGAGCCCCAGCATTTT
CASSIGRWEPQHF
>few|TRBV29-1|TRBJ1-2|.
TGCAGCGTCGTCCTAATGCCTCTTTCTAACTATGGCTACACCTTC
CSVVLMPLSNYGYTF
>.|TRBV11-2|TRBJ2-1|.
TGTGCCAGCAGCTTACGGGTTGTCGATGAGCAGTTCTTC
CASSLRVVDEQFF
>.|TRBV14|TRBJ1-1|.
TGTGCCAGCAGCCAAGGGCCTCTCACTGAAGCTTTCTTT
CASSQGPLTEAFF
>few|TRBV14|TRBJ2-4|TRBD2
TGTGCCAGCAGCCCAAAGTCGGGACTAGCGGGGGGGCTTTCGAACATTCAGTACTTC
CASSPKSGLAGGLSNIQYF
>few|TRBV5-1|TRBJ2-7|TRBD1
TGCGCCAGCAGCCCGGCAAATACAGGGGGCAGGAGGGCCTACGAGCAGTACTTC
CASSPANTGGRRAYEQYF
>few|TRBV6-1|TRBJ2-1|TRBD2
TGTGCCAGCGAATCACCCGGGACTAGCGGGGGTAGGGAGCAGTTCTTC
CASESPGTSGGREQFF
>.|TRBV7-6|TRBJ2-7|TRBD1
TGTGCCAGCAGCGCGTCCGGGACAGGGTACTACGAGCAGTACTTC
CASSASGTGYYEQYF
>few|TRBV4-1|TRBJ1-2|.
TGCGCCAGCAGCCAACCTCATCTGGGACTGCTGTCCTATGGCTACACCTTC
CASSQPHLGLLSYGYTF
>few|TRBV30|TRBJ2-7|.
TGTGCCTGGAGCGTCGGACTTTTTGACTACGAGCAGTACTTC
CAWSVGLFDYEQYF
>.|TRBV5-4|TRBJ1-2|.
TGTGCCAGCAGCGCGGCGTTAACCGACCCCTATGGCTACACCTTC
CASSAALTDPYGYTF
>many|TRBV6-1|TRBJ1-2|.
TGTGCCAGCAGTAGGACGGTAAACTATGGCTACACCTTC
CASSRTVNYGYTF
>.|TRBV5-1|TRBJ2-5|TRBD1
TGCGCCAGCAGCTTGGCCGGGACAGGGGAAGAGACCCAGTACTTC
CASSLAGTGEETQYF
>many|TRBV20-1|TRBJ1-5|TRBD1
TGCAGTGCTTCAGGGGGAGGGAGCAATCAGCCCCAGCATTTT
CSASGGGSNQPQHF
>few|TRBV7-3|TRBJ2-5|TRBD2
TGTGCCAGCAGCTTAACTAGCGGGAGACCTGGAGAGATCCAGTACTTC
CASSLTSGRPGEIQYF
>.|TRBV6-1|TRBJ2-5|TRBD2
TGTGCCAGCTCACTCGGGACTAGCGGAGGGACCCAGTACTTC
CASSLGTSGGTQYF
>few|TRBV19|TRBJ2-1|.
TGTGCCAGTAGTATAGCGGCACTTACAAGCTCCTACAATGAGCAGTTCTTC
CASSIAALTSSYNEQFF
>.|TRBV4-1|TRBJ2-5|TRBD2
TGCGCCAGCAGCCGAGGACTAGCGGGGGCCGCGGGGGAGACCCAGTACTTC
CASSRGLAGAAGETQYF
>many|TRBV7-2|TRBJ2-5|TRBD1
TGTGCCAGCAGCCCGCTGCGAGGGGGCCGAGAGACCCAGTACTTC
CASSPLRGGRETQYF
>.|TRBV10-3|TRBJ1-5|.
TGTGCCATCAGTGAGAGAGGGAACGCCTATAGCAATCAGCCCCAGCATTTT
CAISERGNAYSNQPQHF